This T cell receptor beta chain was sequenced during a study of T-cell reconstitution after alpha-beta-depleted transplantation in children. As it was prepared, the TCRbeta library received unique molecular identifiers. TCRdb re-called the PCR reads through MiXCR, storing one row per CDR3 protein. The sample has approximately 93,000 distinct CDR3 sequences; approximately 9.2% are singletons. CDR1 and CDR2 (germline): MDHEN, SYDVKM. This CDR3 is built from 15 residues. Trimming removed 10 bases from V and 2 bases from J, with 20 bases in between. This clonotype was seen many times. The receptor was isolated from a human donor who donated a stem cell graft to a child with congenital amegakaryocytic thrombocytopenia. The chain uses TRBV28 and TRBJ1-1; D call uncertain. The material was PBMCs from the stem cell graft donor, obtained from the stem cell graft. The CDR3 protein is CATASHRHPNTEAFF. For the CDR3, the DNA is TGTGCCACGGCCAGCCACCGACATCCTAACACTGAAGCTTTCTTT.